The 5 T cell receptor beta chains below all came from one sample that was sequenced in a study of Ad26.COV2.S vaccination and SARS-CoV-2 variants. Treatment defined: around 19 received Ad26.COV2.S at low or high dose, single or two shots; several received placebo; per-sample allocation not given. Each sample was drawn 63 days after the first injection (of vaccine or placebo). TCRdb's copy holds only in-frame clones and misses some; the assay was immunoSEQ multiplex PCR. The data show some 640,000 clones, more than 80% seen once. The sample here was peripheral blood, taken in a trial of Ad26.COV2.S vaccine versus placebo. The source is a person between 18 and 60 years old who received the Ad26.COV2.S COVID-19 vaccine or a placebo.

This clone has a single count. This sequence joins TRBV5-1 and TRBJ1-3; D perhaps matches TRBD1 (6 bases). Trimming shortened V by 5 bases and J by 0 bases, and 15 bases separated the two germline ends. CDR3 length: 16 residues. Looked up from germline, CDR1 is SGHRS and CDR2 is YFSETQ. The CDR3, as DNA: TGCGCCAGCAGTATGGACAGATCGAGCTCTGGAAACACCATATATTTT. Its protein is CASSMDRSSSGNTIYF.

The chain combines TRBV3-1 (or the pseudogene TRBV3-2) with TRBJ2-5; D remains unclear. The CDR3 loop spans 16 amino acids. The V end was cut by 0 bases, the J end by 2 bases, with 13 bases between. CDR1 and CDR2 from the germline V gene are LGHDT and YNNKEL (reference sequence). CDR3 loop: CASSQDRGRSQETQYF. The CDR3 nucleotides read TGTGCCAGCAGCCAAGATCGAGGACGTTCACAAGAGACCCAGTACTTC.

V and J are TRBV5-1 and TRBJ1-1; D possibly corresponds to TRBD1 (6 bases). The V and J ends lost 5 bases and 3 bases respectively, with 14 bases between them. The germline V gene has CDR1 SGHRS and CDR2 YFSETQ. CDR3 length: 14 amino acids. As DNA, the CDR3 is TGCGCCAGCAGACAAACAGGGTCGGACACTGAAGCTTTCTTT. Its translation is CASRQTGSDTEAFF.

As regards this clone: This sample includes further DNA sequences coding for the same CDR3. The chain employs TRBV24-1 and TRBJ2-7, with TRBD2 as a possible D gene (5 bases). In germline, CDR1 is KGHDR, CDR2 SFDVKD. The CDR3 runs to 13 residues. Between the trimmed V and J ends, which lost 5 bases and 4 bases, there was a span of 11 bases. This chain's CDR3 is CATSASSSYEQYF. CDR3 bases: TGTGCCACCAGTGCGTCTAGCAGTTACGAGCAGTACTTC.

The CDR3 spells CASSYTGGGQPQHF. The DNA for the CDR3 is TGCGCCAGCAGCTATACAGGGGGCGGCCAGCCCCAGCATTTT. The chain is built from TRBV5-1 and TRBJ1-5; 9 bases are a match to TRBD1. With 3 bases clipped from V and 7 bases from J, the junction kept 5 bases outside the gene matches. Germline V gives CDR1 SGHRS, CDR2 YFSETQ. CDR3 size: 14 residues.